The 2 T cell receptor beta chains below come from one sample, sequenced in a study of blood T cell repertoires in COVID-19 (dated by TCRdb to the early 2020s). The library was made by the immunoSEQ multiplex PCR assay. Held by TCRdb, this immuneACCESS table contains in-frame sequences only and omits some clones. Under half of the omission traces to an unresolved V gene where checked; the cause of the rest is unknown. A total of 200,000 to 250,000 clones appear in this sample, about 90% of them only once. Around 2.9% of the sample comes from the top ten. Specimen: peripheral blood. The source is a woman aged 55-75 years with acute or convalescent COVID-19.

The rearrangement links TRBV10-1 to TRBJ2-2; the D gene is possibly TRBD2 (5 bases). Looked up from germline, CDR1 is WNHNN and CDR2 is SYGVQD (reference sequence). The CDR3 runs to 13 residues. The V and J ends lost 4 bases and 4 bases respectively, with 7 bases between them. The CDR3 sequence: CASSGSGTGELFF. CDR3 nucleotides: TGCGCCAGCAGTGGCAGCGGCACCGGGGAGCTGTTTTTT.

The CDR3 sequence: CASRGRQGNEQYF. CDR3 DNA: TGTGCCAGCAGAGGCAGACAGGGGAACGAGCAGTACTTC. This chain joins TRBV6-5 and TRBJ2-7; the match to TRBD1 covers 8 bases. Germline lookup yields CDR1 MNHEY and CDR2 SVGAGI. V trimming: 6 bases; J trimming: 5 bases; junction bases outside the gene matches: 6. The CDR3 covers 13 residues.